This T cell receptor beta chain derives from a study of T cell responses to AZD1222 COVID-19 vaccine. The study, taken as a whole, reports: At baseline, just a handful of AZD1222 recipients tested seropositive. Two doses of AZD1222 preceded a rise in Spike-specific TCR breadth and depth.

About this clone: Its antigen is unidentified.

Per the germline V gene, CDR1 is SQVTM and CDR2 is ANQGSEA. The V segment lost 6 bases and the J segment 4 bases; nucleotides outside the gene matches: 4. The CDR3 consists of 12 residues. The assay was immunoSEQ multiplex PCR, and TCRdb's table has in-frame clones only and misses some. The data hold 70,000 to 85,000 clones, with roughly 85% observed a single time. The sample here was peripheral blood, taken on day 0 of AZD1222 vaccination. The chain joins TRBV29-1 to TRBJ1-2; 8 bases match TRBD1. The source is an adult in good health. This CDR3 reads CSVDRAGYGYTF. CDR3 in DNA: TGCAGCGTGGACAGGGCGGGCTATGGCTACACCTTC.